This T cell receptor (delta chain) was sequenced in a study of gamma-delta T cells after stem cell transplantation. To note about this clone: A read error may produce the germline difference seen at one junction end.

From germline, CDR1 is GEAIGNYY and CDR2 EKD. CDR3 length: 18 residues. TCRdb re-processed the RT-PCR reads via CATT. The sample contains 2,000 to 3,000 delta-chain clones, 20% to 30% of which appear only once. This sequence joins TRDV2 and TRDJ3, with D uncertain. The specimen sequenced was gamma-delta T cells. The origin of this receptor is a human donor. It is not recorded whose cells these are; they may come from a transplant donor. The CDR3 DNA sequence: TGTGCCTGTGACTCCCGAGGATGCCGCTCCTGGTACACCCGACGGATGTTTTTC. The encoded protein is CACDSRGCRSWYTRRMFF.